These 27 T cell receptor beta chains were all obtained from the same sample, sequenced in a study of blood T cell repertoires in COVID-19. TCRdb's copy holds only in-frame clones and misses some; the assay was immunoSEQ multiplex PCR. The sample lists just under 90,000 clones; 85% to 95% were seen once. Sequencing was carried out using peripheral blood. The receptors originated from a man in his fifties or sixties with acute or convalescent COVID-19.

The chain combines TRBV5-8 with TRBJ2-4, with TRBD1 identical over 9 bases. The CDR3 spans 18 residues. Germline V gene data show CDR1 as SGHTS and CDR2 as YDEGEE. J gave up 8 bases and V 2 bases, and 17 bases lay outside the gene matches. The CDR3 is CASSFVLGGQGPPHIQYF. The DNA of the CDR3 is TGTGCCAGCAGCTTCGTGTTGGGGGGACAGGGTCCCCCTCACATTCAGTACTTC.

The CDR3 DNA reads TGTGCCAGCTCATCGTATAATGAAAAACTGTTTTTT. Its protein is CASSSYNEKLFF. The gene calls are TRBV18 and TRBJ1-4; D uncertain. The V and J ends lost 5 bases and 4 bases respectively, with 5 bases between them. CDR3 size: 12 residues. CDR1 KGHSH and CDR2 LQKENI come from the germline V gene.

The V and J genes are TRBV19 and TRBJ2-7, with 10 bases that match TRBD1. This CDR3 comprises 11 residues. J was trimmed by 5 bases and V by 8 bases; bases with no gene match: 0. CDR1 is LNHDA and CDR2 is SQIVND in the germline V gene (reference sequence). CDR3 bases: TGTGCCAGTGGACAGGGGGACGAGCAGTACTTC. It encodes CASGQGDEQYF.

Note on this clone: An end of the junction differs from the germline gene, which may be a read error. This chain links TRBV6-5 with TRBJ1-4, with a weak D call TRBD1 (6 bases). There are 15 residues in the CDR3. CDR1 and CDR2 from the germline V gene are MNHEY and SVGAGI. The CDR3 coding sequence is TGTGCCAGCAGTAACTCAGGGGTAGGGGATGAAAAACTGTTTTTT. Its protein product is CASSNSGVGDEKLFF.

The chain is built from TRBV7-8 and TRBJ1-2; TRBD1 might be the D (5 bases). Germline CDR1 and CDR2: SGHVS and FQNEAQ. This CDR3 is 13 amino acids long. The ends were cut back, 5 bases at V and 6 bases at J, with 13 bases in the middle. CDR3 coding DNA: TGTGCCAGCAGCATACAGGTGATCGATGGCTACACCTTC. Its translation: CASSIQVIDGYTF.

J is TRBJ2-2 and V is TRBV3-1 (or the pseudogene TRBV3-2); maybe TRBD2 (6 bases). Germline V gene sequence: CDR1 LGHDT, CDR2 YNNKEL (reference sequence). The CDR3 extends over 17 amino acids. Between the trimmed V and J ends, which lost 0 bases and 5 bases, there was a span of 16 bases. CDR3 in DNA: TGTGCCAGCAGCCAAGATCGAGGCAGGGACTGGACCGGGGAGCTGTTTTTT. Encoded protein: CASSQDRGRDWTGELFF.

The rearrangement uses TRBV4-1 and TRBJ1-4, with a possible D match to TRBD1 (5 bases). CDR3 length: 15 amino acids. Per germline, CDR1 MGHRA and CDR2 YSYEKL. V lost 3 bases and J lost 8, with 16 bases in between. The CDR3 DNA sequence: TGCGCCAGCAGCCAGAACCGGGGCGGGAGAGAAAAACTGTTTTTT. Encoded protein: CASSQNRGGREKLFF.

The chain's CDR3 is CASSLVEGSYSPLHF. The CDR3 DNA is TGTGCCAGCAGCCTCGTCGAGGGTTCTTACTCACCCCTCCACTTT. The V call is TRBV7-9, the J call TRBJ1-6, with no clear D. This CDR3 is built from 15 residues. Germline loops: CDR1 SEHNR, CDR2 FQNEAQ (reference sequence). Trimming cost V 5 bases and J 10 bases, with 18 bases left between them. The variable domain in full, completed from reference TRBV7-9 and TRBJ1-6, reads DTGVSQNPRHKITKRGQNVTFRCDPISEHNRLYWYRQTLGQGPEFLTYFQNEAQLEKSRLLSDRFSAERPKGSFSTLEIQRTEQGDSAMYLCASSLVEGSYSPLHFGNGTRLTVT.

The genes are TRBV5-1 and TRBJ1-2, with 7 nucleotides matching TRBD1. Germline CDR1 is SGHRS and CDR2 is YFSETQ. This CDR3 region has 14 residues. V was clipped by 4 bases and J by 2 bases; unmatched bases: 5. The CDR3 sequence is CASSGKQGNYGYTF. As DNA, the CDR3 is TGCGCCAGCAGCGGAAAACAGGGGAACTATGGCTACACCTTC.

The rearrangement links TRBV6-5 to TRBJ2-3; D not resolved. This CDR3 has 15 amino acids. Deletions cut 8 bases from V and 3 bases from J, with 18 bases between. The germline gives CDR1 MNHEY, CDR2 SVGAGI. This chain's CDR3 is CASRLHKFSTDTQYF. For the CDR3, the DNA is TGTGCCAGCCGATTACATAAGTTCTCGACAGATACGCAGTATTTT.

The chain links TRBV7-2 to TRBJ2-3, with TRBD2 matching over 12 bases. Trimming cost V 2 bases and J 3 bases; bases outside gene matches: 12. The germline V gene encodes CDR1 SGHTA and CDR2 FQGNSA. This CDR3 is built from 19 residues. CDR3 protein: CASSLFPMTSGSSTDTQYF. The CDR3, as DNA: TGTGCCAGCAGCTTATTCCCGATGACTAGCGGGAGTTCAACAGATACGCAGTATTTT.

The count of this clone is one. The gene calls are TRBV27 and TRBJ2-1; 12 bases agree with TRBD2. V lost 5 bases, J lost 5 bases, and 4 bases stayed unmatched. CDR1 is MNHEY and CDR2 is SMNVEV in the germline V gene (reference sequence). The CDR3 covers 15 residues. The DNA for the CDR3 is TGTGCCAGCAGTAAATGGACTAGCGGGAACAATGAGCAGTTCTTC. Translated: CASSKWTSGNNEQFF.

The chain is built from TRBV27 and TRBJ2-7, with TRBD2 identical over 9 bases. Germline lookup yields CDR1 MNHEY and CDR2 SMNVEV (reference sequence). V lost 3 bases and J lost 5; bases outside the gene matches: 5. The CDR3 has 14 amino acids. The DNA for the CDR3 is TGTGCCAGCAGTTTTATAGCGGGAGTCAACGAGCAGTACTTC. It is translated as CASSFIAGVNEQYF.

The V gene is TRBV6-5, the J gene TRBJ2-1, with TRBD1 matching 7 bases. The CDR3 has 15 residues. V was clipped by 6 bases and J by 2 bases; unmatched bases: 7. CDR1 and CDR2 (germline): MNHEY, SVGAGI. CDR3: CASSQGTEPYNEQFF. CDR3 nucleotide sequence: TGTGCCAGCAGCCAGGGGACAGAACCCTACAATGAGCAGTTCTTC.

This clone was counted once. The chain joins TRBV11-2 to TRBJ2-3; 7 bases align to TRBD2. The trim removed 6 bases at V and 6 bases at J, leaving 12 bases unmatched. The CDR3 extends over 15 amino acids. Germline V gives CDR1 SGHAT, CDR2 FQNNGV. The CDR3 DNA sequence: TGTGCCAGCAGACCCCTGGCGGTGCGGGGGGATACGCAGTATTTT. Amino acid sequence: CASRPLAVRGDTQYF.

The chain carries TRBV7-2 and TRBJ2-6, with D uncertain. Trimming removed 2 bases at V and 0 bases at J, with 11 bases between. This CDR3 region has 17 residues. Germline V CDR1 and CDR2: SGHTA, FQGNSA. CDR3 DNA: TGTGCCAGCAGCTTAAGAGCCGTACTCTCTGGGGCCAACGTCCTGACTTTC. Its translation is CASSLRAVLSGANVLTF.

V gene TRBV4-2 combines with J gene TRBJ2-7; 9 bases map to TRBD2. Germline lookup yields CDR1 LGHNA and CDR2 YNFKEQ. The V gene end was trimmed by 1 base and the J gene end by 4 bases; junction bases not matched to a gene: 17. The length of the CDR3 is 19 residues. The CDR3 spells CASSQVVPLRASGIYEQYF. For the CDR3, the DNA is TGTGCCAGCAGCCAAGTAGTCCCTTTACGGGCTAGCGGGATTTACGAGCAGTACTTC.

The chain combines TRBV6-5 with TRBJ2-3; 9 bases are shared with TRBD1. The J segment lost 3 bases and the V segment lost 8 bases, leaving 3 bases of the junction unmatched. Germline V gene lookup returns CDR1 MNHEY and CDR2 SVGAGI. The CDR3 extends over 13 amino acids. This chain's CDR3 is CASGTGLTDTQYF. The CDR3 region has the DNA TGTGCCAGCGGGACAGGGCTTACAGATACGCAGTATTTT.

This clone was found a few times. The V call is TRBV5-1, the J call TRBJ2-3; D gene uncertain. Trimming cost V 0 bases and J 4 bases, with 12 bases left between them. The CDR3 is 15 residues long. CDR1 SGHRS and CDR2 YFSETQ come from the germline V gene. This chain's CDR3 is CASSLGDSSPDTQYF. CDR3 sequence (DNA): TGCGCCAGCAGCTTGGGTGATAGCAGCCCAGATACGCAGTATTTT.

This rearrangement joins TRBV28 to TRBJ1-4, with TRBD1 matching over 9 bases. V was pared by 4 bases and J by 8 bases, with 8 bases of the junction left unmatched. CDR1 is MDHEN, CDR2 SYDVKM, per germline. This CDR3 contains 15 residues. The CDR3 sequence: CASSSPGQGIEKLFF. CDR3 coding DNA: TGTGCCAGCAGTTCCCCCGGACAGGGGATCGAAAAACTGTTTTTT.

The table lists this clone with a count of one. The V gene is TRBV9, the J gene TRBJ1-4; 7 bases line up with TRBD1. CDR3 length equals 15 residues. V dropped 4 bases and J dropped 0; count of bases not matched to a gene: 3. The germline V gene has CDR1 SGDLS and CDR2 YYNGEE. The CDR3 spells CASSRGQATNEKLFF. The DNA of the CDR3 is TGTGCCAGCAGCAGGGGGCAAGCAACTAATGAAAAACTGTTTTTT. Looking up the rest from reference TRBV9 and TRBJ1-4 gives the full variable domain: DSGVTQTPKHLITATGQRVTLRCSPRSGDLSVYWYQQSLDQGLQFLIQYYNGEERAKGNILERFSAQQFPDLHSELNLSSLELGDSALYFCASSRGQATNEKLFFGSGTQLSVL.

The chain uses TRBV15 and TRBJ2-3, with 9 bases matching TRBD2. Germline V gene sequence: CDR1 LNHNV, CDR2 YYDKDF (reference sequence). The CDR3 sequence is 14 residues long. Trimming at V came to 5 bases and at J to 3 bases, leaving 3 bases not matched to a gene. The CDR3 nucleotides read TGTGCCACCAGCCCGGGACTAGCAACAGATACGCAGTATTTT. Translation: CATSPGLATDTQYF.

CDR3 residues: CASSATGAGNYGYTF. DNA for the CDR3: TGTGCCAGCAGCGCCACAGGGGCCGGGAACTATGGCTACACCTTC. V is TRBV9 and J is TRBJ1-2; 7 nucleotides agree with TRBD1. This CDR3 is 15 amino acids long. CDR1 and CDR2 (germline): SGDLS, YYNGEE. V trimming: 3 bases; J trimming: 2 bases; junction bases outside the gene matches: 7.

The chain couples TRBV18 to TRBJ1-3; D ambiguous. Germline CDR1 KGHSH, CDR2 LQKENI. This CDR3 comprises 17 residues. Trimming took 3 bases from V and 0 from J, leaving 15 bases between them. The CDR3 DNA reads TGTGCCAGCTCACCGACGGCGGACTCCAGCTCTGGAAACACCATATATTTT. Translation: CASSPTADSSSGNTIYF.

The chain combines TRBV21-1 with TRBJ2-5; the table's D gene call, TRBD2, was not cross checked with the DNA. TRBV21-1 is recorded as a pseudogene. This CDR3 region has 18 residues. The CDR3 coding sequence is TGTGCCAGCAGCAAAATACTAAGGGGACTAGCGGGAGAAGAGACCCAGTACTTC. Translated: CASSKILRGLAGEETQYF.

This chain connects TRBV2 to TRBJ1-5; no firm D call. Germline lookup yields CDR1 SNHLY and CDR2 FYNNEI. CDR3 length equals 13 residues. Trimming removed 1 base at V and 6 bases at J, with 7 bases between. In DNA, the CDR3 is TGTGCCAGCAGTGAAGGGCCGGGTCAGCCCCAGCATTTT. Translating it yields CASSEGPGQPQHF.

This chain connects TRBV7-9 to TRBJ1-1, with 7 bases identical to TRBD1. Trimming removed 8 bases from V and 4 bases from J; junction bases left unmatched: 7. This CDR3 contains 13 residues. CDR1 and CDR2 (germline): SEHNR, FQNEAQ (reference sequence). In DNA form, the CDR3 reads TGTGCCAGCCTTAACAGGGGAGTCACTGAAGCTTTCTTT. It yields the protein CASLNRGVTEAFF.